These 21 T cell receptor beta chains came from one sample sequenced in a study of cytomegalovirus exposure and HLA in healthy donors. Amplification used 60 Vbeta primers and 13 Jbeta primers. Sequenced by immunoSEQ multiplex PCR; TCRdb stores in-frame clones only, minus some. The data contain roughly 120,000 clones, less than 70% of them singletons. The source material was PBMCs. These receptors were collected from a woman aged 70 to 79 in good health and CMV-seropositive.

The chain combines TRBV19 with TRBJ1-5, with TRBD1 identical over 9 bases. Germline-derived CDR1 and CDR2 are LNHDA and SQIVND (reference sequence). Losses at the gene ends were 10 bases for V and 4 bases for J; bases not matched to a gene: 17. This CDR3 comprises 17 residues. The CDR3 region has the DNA TGTGCCACGTCCACCCTGTGGGACAGGGTCGGGAATCAGCCCCAGCATTTT. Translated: CATSTLWDRVGNQPQHF.

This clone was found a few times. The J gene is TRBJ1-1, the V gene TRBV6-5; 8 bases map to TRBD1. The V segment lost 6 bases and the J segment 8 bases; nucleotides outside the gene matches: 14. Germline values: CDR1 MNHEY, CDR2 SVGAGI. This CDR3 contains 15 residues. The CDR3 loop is CASSPDRGPRYEAFF. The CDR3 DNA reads TGTGCCAGCAGCCCTGACAGGGGCCCTCGGTACGAAGCTTTCTTT.

CDR3 sequence: CASQEADSGTDTQYF. CDR3 nucleotide sequence: TGTGCCTCCCAGGAGGCCGATTCAGGCACAGATACGCAGTATTTT. The genes are TRBV10-3 and TRBJ2-3, with D tentatively TRBD2 (5 bases). Germline V lookup: CDR1 ENHRY, CDR2 SYGVKD. V dropped 11 bases and J dropped 1 base, with 19 bases sitting between them. CDR3 length equals 15 residues.

This CDR3 is CATGTSGGYNEQFF. DNA for the CDR3: TGTGCCACAGGAACTAGCGGGGGATACAATGAGCAGTTCTTC. The chain employs TRBV10-3 and TRBJ2-1, with 11 bases that match TRBD2. The CDR3 has 14 amino acids. V shed 10 bases, J shed 4 bases, and the junction held 6 bases outside the gene matches. Germline assignment: CDR1 ENHRY and CDR2 SYGVKD.

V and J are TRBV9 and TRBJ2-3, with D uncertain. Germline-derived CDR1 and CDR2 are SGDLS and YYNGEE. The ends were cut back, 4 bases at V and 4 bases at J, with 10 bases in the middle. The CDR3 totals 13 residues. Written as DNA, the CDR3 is TGTGCCAGCAGCACGCCACCGGCAGATACGCAGTATTTT. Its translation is CASSTPPADTQYF.

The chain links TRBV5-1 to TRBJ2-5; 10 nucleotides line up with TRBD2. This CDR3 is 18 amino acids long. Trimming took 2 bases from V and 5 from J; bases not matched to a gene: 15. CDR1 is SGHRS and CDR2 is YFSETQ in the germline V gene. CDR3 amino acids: CASSFVPWASGGFETQYF. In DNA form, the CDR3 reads TGCGCCAGCAGCTTTGTGCCCTGGGCTAGCGGGGGTTTCGAGACCCAGTACTTC.

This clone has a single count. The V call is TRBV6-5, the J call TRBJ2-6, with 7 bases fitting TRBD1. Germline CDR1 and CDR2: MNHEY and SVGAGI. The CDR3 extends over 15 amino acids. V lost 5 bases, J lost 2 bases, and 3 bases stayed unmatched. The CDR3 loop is CASSRQGPGANVLTF. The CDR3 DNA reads TGTGCCAGCAGTCGACAGGGCCCTGGGGCCAACGTCCTGACTTTC.

The CDR3 is CASTPTGGPNQPQHF. For the CDR3, the DNA is TGTGCCAGTACCCCGACGGGAGGCCCCAATCAGCCCCAGCATTTT. The chain has TRBV19 and TRBJ1-5; D gene unclear. V was shortened by 7 bases and J by 3 bases, with 16 bases between the two germline ends. From germline, CDR1 is LNHDA and CDR2 SQIVND (reference sequence). There are 15 residues in the CDR3.

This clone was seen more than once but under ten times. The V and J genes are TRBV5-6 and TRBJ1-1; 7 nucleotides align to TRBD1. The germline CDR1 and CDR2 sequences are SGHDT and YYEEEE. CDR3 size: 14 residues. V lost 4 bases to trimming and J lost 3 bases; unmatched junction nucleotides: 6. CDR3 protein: CASSLNRGDTEAFF. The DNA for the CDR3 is TGTGCCAGCAGCCTTAACAGGGGCGACACTGAAGCTTTCTTT.

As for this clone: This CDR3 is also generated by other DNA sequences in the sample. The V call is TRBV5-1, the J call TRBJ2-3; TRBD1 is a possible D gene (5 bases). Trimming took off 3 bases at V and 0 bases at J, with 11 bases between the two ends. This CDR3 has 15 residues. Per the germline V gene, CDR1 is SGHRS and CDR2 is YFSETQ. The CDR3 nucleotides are TGCGCCAGCAGCTCAGGACAAACTAGCACAGATACGCAGTATTTT. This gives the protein CASSSGQTSTDTQYF. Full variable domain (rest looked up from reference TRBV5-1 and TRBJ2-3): KAGVTQTPRYLIKTRGQQVTLSCSPISGHRSVSWYQQTPGQGLQFLFEYFSETQRNKGNFPGRFSGRQFSNSRSEMNVSTLELGDSALYLCASSSGQTSTDTQYFGPGTRLTVL.

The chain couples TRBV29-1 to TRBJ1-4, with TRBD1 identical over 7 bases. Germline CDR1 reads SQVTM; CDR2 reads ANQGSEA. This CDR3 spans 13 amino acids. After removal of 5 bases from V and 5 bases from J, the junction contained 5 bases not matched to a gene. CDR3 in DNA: TGCAGCGTTCGACAGGGTGGGAATGAAAAACTGTTTTTT. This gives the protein CSVRQGGNEKLFF.

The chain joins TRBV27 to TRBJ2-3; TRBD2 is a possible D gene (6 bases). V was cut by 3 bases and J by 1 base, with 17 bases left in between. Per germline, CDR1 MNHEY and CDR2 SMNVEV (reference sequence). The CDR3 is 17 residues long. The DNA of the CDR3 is TGTGCCAGCAGTTTTAGCACTAGCCGGCCCGGCACAGATACGCAGTATTTT. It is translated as CASSFSTSRPGTDTQYF.

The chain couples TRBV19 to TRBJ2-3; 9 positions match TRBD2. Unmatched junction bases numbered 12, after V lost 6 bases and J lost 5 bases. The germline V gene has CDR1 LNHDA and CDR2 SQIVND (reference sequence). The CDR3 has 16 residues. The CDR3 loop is CASSLHGSGGRDTQYF. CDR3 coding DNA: TGTGCCAGTAGCCTCCACGGGAGCGGGGGGCGAGATACGCAGTATTTT.

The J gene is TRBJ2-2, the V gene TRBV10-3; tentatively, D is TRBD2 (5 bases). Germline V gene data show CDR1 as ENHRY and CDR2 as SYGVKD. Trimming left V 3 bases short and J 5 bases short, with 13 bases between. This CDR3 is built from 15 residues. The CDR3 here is CAISDREGLTGELFF. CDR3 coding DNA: TGTGCCATCAGTGATCGGGAAGGGTTGACCGGGGAGCTGTTTTTT.

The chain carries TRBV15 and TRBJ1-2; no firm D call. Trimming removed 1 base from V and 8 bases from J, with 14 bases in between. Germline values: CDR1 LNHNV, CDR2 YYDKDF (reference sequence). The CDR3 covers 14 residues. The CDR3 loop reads CATSRASQREGYTF. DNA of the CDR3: TGTGCCACCAGCAGAGCATCTCAGAGGGAGGGCTACACCTTC.

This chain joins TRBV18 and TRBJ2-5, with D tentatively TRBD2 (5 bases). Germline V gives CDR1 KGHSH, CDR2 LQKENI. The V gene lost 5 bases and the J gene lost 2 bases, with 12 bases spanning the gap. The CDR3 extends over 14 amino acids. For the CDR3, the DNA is TGTGCCAGCTCATACAGAGGGAAGCAAGAGACCCAGTACTTC. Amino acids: CASSYRGKQETQYF. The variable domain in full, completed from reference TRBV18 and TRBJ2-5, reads NAGVMQNPRHLVRRRGQEARLRCSPMKGHSHVYWYRQLPEEGLKFMVYLQKENIIDESGMPKERFSAEFPKEGPSILRIQQVVRGDSAAYFCASSYRGKQETQYFGPGTRLLVL.

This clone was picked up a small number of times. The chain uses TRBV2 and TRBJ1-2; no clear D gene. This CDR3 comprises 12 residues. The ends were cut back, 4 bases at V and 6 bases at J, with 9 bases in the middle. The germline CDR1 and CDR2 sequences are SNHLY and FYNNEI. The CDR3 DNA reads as TGTGCCAGCAGTGCAGGTCGGAATGGCTACACCTTC. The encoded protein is CASSAGRNGYTF. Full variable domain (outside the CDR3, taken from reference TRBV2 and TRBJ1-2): EPEVTQTPSHQVTQMGQEVILRCVPISNHLYFYWYRQILGQKVEFLVSFYNNEISEKSEIFDDQFSVERPDGSNFTLKIRSTKLEDSAMYFCASSAGRNGYTFGSGTRLTVV.

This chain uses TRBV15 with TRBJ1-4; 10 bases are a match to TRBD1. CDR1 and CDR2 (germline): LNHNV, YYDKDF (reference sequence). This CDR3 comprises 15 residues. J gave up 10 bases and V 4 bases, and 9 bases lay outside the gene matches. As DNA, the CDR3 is TGTGCCACCAGCACCTTCGGACAGGGGGAAGTAAAACTGTTTTTT. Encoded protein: CATSTFGQGEVKLFF. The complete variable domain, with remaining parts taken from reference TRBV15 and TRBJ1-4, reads DAMVIQNPRYQVTQFGKPVTLSCSQTLNHNVMYWYQQKSSQAPKLLFHYYDKDFNNEADTPDNFQSRRPNTSFCFLDIRSPGLGDTAMYLCATSTFGQGEVKLFFGSGTQLSVL.

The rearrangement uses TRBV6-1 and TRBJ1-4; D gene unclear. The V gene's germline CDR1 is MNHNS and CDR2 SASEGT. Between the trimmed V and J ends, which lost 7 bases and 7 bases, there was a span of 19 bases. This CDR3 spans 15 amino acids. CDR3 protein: CASNQIEGVSEKLFF. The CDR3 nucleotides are TGTGCCAGCAATCAAATCGAGGGAGTGAGTGAAAAACTGTTTTTT.

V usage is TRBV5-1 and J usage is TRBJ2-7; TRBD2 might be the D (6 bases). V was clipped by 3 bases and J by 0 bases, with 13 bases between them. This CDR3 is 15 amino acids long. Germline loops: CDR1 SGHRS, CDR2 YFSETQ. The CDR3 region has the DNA TGCGCCAGCAGCTCCGGGACTGGGAGCTCCTACGAGCAGTACTTC. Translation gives CASSSGTGSSYEQYF. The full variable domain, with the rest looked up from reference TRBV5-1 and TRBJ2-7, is KAGVTQTPRYLIKTRGQQVTLSCSPISGHRSVSWYQQTPGQGLQFLFEYFSETQRNKGNFPGRFSGRQFSNSRSEMNVSTLELGDSALYLCASSSGTGSSYEQYFGPGTRLTVT.

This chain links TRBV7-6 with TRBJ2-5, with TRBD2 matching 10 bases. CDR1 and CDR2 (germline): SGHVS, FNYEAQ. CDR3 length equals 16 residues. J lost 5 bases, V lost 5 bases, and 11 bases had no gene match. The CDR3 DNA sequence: TGTGCCAGCAGCACCACCAGCGGGGGGGGTTGGGAGACCCAGTACTTC. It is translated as CASSTTSGGGWETQYF.